The clone carrying this T cell receptor beta chain was seen a handful of times. Its antigen is undetermined. These data are taken from a study of cytomegalovirus exposure and HLA in healthy donors. Both 60 Vbeta primers and 13 Jbeta primers went into the PCR. In the original workflow: Unique TCR beta chains numbered around 75 million in a later analysis, with roughly 10 million shared. The protocol was immunoSEQ multiplex PCR, while the TCRdb copy is restricted to in-frame clones and leaves out a portion. D and trimming come from the DNA, and the V and J calls and clone size come from that table. Of around 91,000 clones detected, more than 70% appear once; the ten largest clones hold 4.4%. Study conclusions and caveats: Segments of the TCR beta V type were, in most cases, productive about 87% or about 30% of the time in an earlier analysis. Presence/absence analyses assumed roughly uniform sequencing depth across donors, which may not hold. 16,951 TCR beta sequences were associated with HLA alleles at 0.05 false discovery rate in a later analysis.

The CDR3 sequence is 13 residues long. Germline values: CDR1 SGHVS, CDR2 FQNEAQ. V was trimmed by 4 bases and J by 4 bases, leaving 7 bases between them. This chain links TRBV7-8 with TRBJ2-2; D unresolved. Input material: PBMCs. The source is a male donor in good health and CMV-seropositive. The CDR3 DNA is TGTGCCAGCAGCTCCCTCCTCACCGGGGAGCTGTTTTTT. Its protein is CASSSLLTGELFF.